The rows below give T cell receptor beta chains drawn from one sample of a study of T cells in Graves' hyperthyroidism and ophthalmopathy. One entry per CDR3 protein, called by TCRdb with MiXCR from the multiplex PCR reads. This repertoire shows about 500,000 distinct CDR3 sequences, approximately 17% found once; its top ten account for roughly 18%. Source material: blood. The receptors stem from a woman aged 18 to 35 with Graves' ophthalmopathy. Each CDR3 is given with its conserved first and last residue. Each record gives: J gene, V gene, D gene, clone size, CDR3 DNA, CDR3 protein. A D gene is named only where the DNA matches it firmly. The size of a clone is reported for some rows only, either as once, few or many, or as a class for expanded clones.

TRBJ2-3,TRBV7-3,TRBD1,many,TGTGCCAGCAGCTTTTCTGGACAGGCGACAGATACGCAGTATTTT,CASSFSGQATDTQYF
TRBJ2-7,TRBV18,TRBD1,few,TGTGCCAGCTCACCACCGGGGACAGGGGACCACGAGCAGTACTTC,CASSPPGTGDHEQYF
TRBJ2-3,TRBV28,TRBD2,.,TGTGCCAGCAGTTTGTTTGCGGGAGGGCCGGATACGCAGTATTTT,CASSLFAGGPDTQYF
TRBJ1-2,TRBV6-2/TRBV6-3,.,.,TGTGCCAGCAGCCGTACTGGGGGCTACACCTTC,CASSRTGGYTF
TRBJ1-1,TRBV28,.,.,TGTGCCAGCAGTTTTCTCCTGGACACTGAAGCTTTCTTT,CASSFLLDTEAFF
TRBJ2-7,TRBV2,TRBD1,many,TGTGCCAGCAGTGACAGGGGGCTCTCCTACGAGCAGTACTTC,CASSDRGLSYEQYF
TRBJ1-1,TRBV28,.,few,TGTGCCAGCAGTTACAGATACACTGAAGCTTTCTTT,CASSYRYTEAFF
TRBJ2-7,TRBV29-1,TRBD1,.,TGCAGCGTTGCCGGCGCGGGACAGGATGAGCAGTACTTC,CSVAGAGQDEQYF
TRBJ1-1,TRBV11-3,.,.,TGTGCCAGCAGCGCCAACGGGGGGGCGAACACTGAAGCTTTCTTT,CASSANGGANTEAFF
TRBJ1-6,TRBV19,.,few,TGTGCCAGTATCGGAGGGGGGAATTCACCCCTCCACTTT,CASIGGGNSPLHF
TRBJ2-7,TRBV15,.,.,TGTGCCACCAGCAAAGGGGGGAGCTCCTACGAGCAGTACTTC,CATSKGGSSYEQYF
TRBJ2-1,TRBV19,TRBD2,.,TGTGCCAGTAGTCCCCTAGCGGGGGGGCCGTATGAGCAGTTCTTC,CASSPLAGGPYEQFF
TRBJ1-2,TRBV20-1,.,.,TGCAGTGCTAGGGGCCGGGACCTCTATGGCTACACCTTC,CSARGRDLYGYTF
TRBJ2-3,TRBV11-2,.,many,TGTGCCAGCAGCTTTATTGGGACAGATACGCAGTATTTT,CASSFIGTDTQYF
TRBJ2-5,TRBV7-9,TRBD1,many,TGTGCCAGCAGCGCCCGGGACAGGCAGGAGACCCAGTACTTC,CASSARDRQETQYF
TRBJ2-5,TRBV28,.,.,TGTGCCGGCAGTTTAAGGGGCCAAGAGACCCAGTACTTC,CAGSLRGQETQYF
TRBJ2-7,TRBV5-8,.,.,TGTGCCAGCAGCGGCTCACCGGCCCGCTACGAGCAGTACTTC,CASSGSPARYEQYF
TRBJ1-4,TRBV15,.,many,TGTGCCACCAGCAGGGATCAGGGGACTAATGAAAAACTGTTTTTT,CATSRDQGTNEKLFF